A single sample gave rise to the 3 T cell receptor beta chains below, sequenced in a study of cytomegalovirus exposure and HLA in healthy donors. The PCR employed 60 Vbeta primers together with 13 Jbeta primers. Method: immunoSEQ multiplex PCR; TCRdb's copy keeps in-frame clones and lacks some. The sample gives around 140,000 clones, 75% to 90% of which show up once; 1.5% to 1.7% is in the top ten. The sequencing sample was made of PBMCs. All receptors come from a man aged 40-49 years in good health and CMV-seronegative.

The rearrangement uses TRBV25-1 and TRBJ2-5; D is perhaps TRBD1 (6 bases). Germline CDR1 reads MGHDK; CDR2 reads SYGVNS. The CDR3 covers 13 residues. Trimming removed 8 bases at V and 0 bases at J, with 10 bases between. CDR3 residues: CASQGHHQETQYF. In DNA form, the CDR3 reads TGTGCCAGCCAGGGACACCACCAAGAGACCCAGTACTTC.

V usage is TRBV6-5 and J usage is TRBJ1-6, with D unresolved. Trimming cost V 5 bases and J 10 bases, with 12 bases left between them. From germline, CDR1 is MNHEY and CDR2 SVGAGI. The CDR3 covers 13 residues. The DNA for the CDR3 is TGTGCCAGCAGTGGCGGAGGGCGGTCACCCCTCCACTTT. Protein product: CASSGGGRSPLHF.

This chain connects TRBV20-1 to TRBJ1-2, with D tentatively TRBD1 (6 bases). The V end lost 2 bases, the J end lost 8 bases, and 9 bases lay between the germline ends. The CDR3 is made up of 11 amino acids. CDR1 is DFQATT, CDR2 SNEGSKA, per germline (reference sequence). CDR3 region: CSARPGEGYTF. The CDR3 coding sequence is TGCAGTGCTAGACCAGGGGAAGGCTACACCTTC.